The rows below give T cell receptor beta chains drawn from one sample of a study of cytomegalovirus exposure and HLA in healthy donors. Profiled with immunoSEQ multiplex PCR; TCRdb holds only in-frame clones, not every one. The sample records about 160,000 clones, just under 80% being singletons. Material: PBMCs. The receptors shown here come from a woman aged 50 to 60 in good health and CMV-seronegative. Both conserved end residues are part of each CDR3. Fields, in order: V gene, J gene, clone size, D gene, CDR3 protein, CDR3 DNA. D genes are given only for firm matches. Clone size is not always given. Where it is, it says once, few, many or a class for expanded clones.

V gene: TRBV6-1
J gene: TRBJ1-2
clone size: few
D gene: -
CDR3 protein: CASSETGFASGYTF
CDR3 DNA: TGTGCCAGCAGTGAAACAGGTTTTGCTAGTGGCTACACCTTC

V gene: TRBV5-1
J gene: TRBJ2-2
clone size: -
D gene: -
CDR3 protein: CASSLTAGGAGELFF
CDR3 DNA: TGCGCCAGCAGCTTGACAGCGGGCGGGGCCGGGGAGCTGTTTTTT

V gene: TRBV18
J gene: TRBJ2-7
clone size: -
D gene: TRBD1
CDR3 protein: CASSPPGQGLYEQYF
CDR3 DNA: TGTGCCAGCTCACCGCCTGGACAGGGGTTGTACGAGCAGTACTTC

V gene: TRBV6-5
J gene: TRBJ2-6
clone size: few
D gene: -
CDR3 protein: CASRTQPSRANVLTF
CDR3 DNA: TGTGCCAGCAGGACACAGCCTTCGCGGGCCAACGTCCTGACTTTC

V gene: TRBV11-2
J gene: TRBJ1-4
clone size: -
D gene: TRBD1
CDR3 protein: CASSAGQMYEKLFF
CDR3 DNA: TGTGCCAGCAGCGCGGGACAGATGTATGAAAAACTGTTTTTT

V gene: TRBV27
J gene: TRBJ1-4
clone size: once
D gene: TRBD1
CDR3 protein: CASRTTGVGEKLFF
CDR3 DNA: TGTGCCAGCAGAACGACAGGGGTAGGGGAAAAACTGTTTTTT

V gene: TRBV10-2
J gene: TRBJ2-7
clone size: -
D gene: -
CDR3 protein: CASQNAGRSYEQYF
CDR3 DNA: TGCGCCAGCCAGAACGCGGGGCGCTCCTACGAGCAGTACTTC

V gene: TRBV28
J gene: TRBJ1-4
clone size: -
D gene: TRBD1
CDR3 protein: CATRQGNEKLFF
CDR3 DNA: TGTGCCACTCGACAGGGGAATGAAAAACTGTTTTTT

V gene: TRBV15
J gene: TRBJ2-7
clone size: -
D gene: TRBD2
CDR3 protein: CATSASGGLPLYEQYF
CDR3 DNA: TGTGCCACCAGCGCCAGCGGGGGGCTCCCCCTCTACGAGCAGTACTTC

V gene: TRBV28
J gene: TRBJ1-1
clone size: few
D gene: TRBD1
CDR3 protein: CASTLGQGWDTEAFF
CDR3 DNA: TGTGCCAGCACTCTGGGACAGGGATGGGACACTGAAGCTTTCTTT

V gene: TRBV19
J gene: TRBJ2-1
clone size: -
D gene: TRBD2
CDR3 protein: CASSILGTSTDEQFF
CDR3 DNA: TGTGCCAGTAGTATTCTGGGGACTAGTACTGATGAGCAGTTCTTC

V gene: TRBV28
J gene: TRBJ2-7
clone size: -
D gene: TRBD2
CDR3 protein: CASSTLTSGRAKVAYEQYF
CDR3 DNA: TGTGCCAGCAGCACCCTGACTAGCGGGAGGGCCAAGGTGGCCTACGAGCAGTACTTC

V gene: TRBV7-8
J gene: TRBJ1-5
clone size: few
D gene: TRBD1
CDR3 protein: CASSLPTGNQPQHF
CDR3 DNA: TGTGCCAGCAGCTTACCGACAGGGAATCAGCCCCAGCATTTT

V gene: TRBV19
J gene: TRBJ1-2
clone size: -
D gene: TRBD1
CDR3 protein: CASSLQGFIGYTF
CDR3 DNA: TGTGCCAGTAGCCTACAGGGGTTTATTGGCTACACCTTC

V gene: TRBV28
J gene: TRBJ2-2
clone size: -
D gene: TRBD1
CDR3 protein: CASRQGPGQGAHGGELFF
CDR3 DNA: TGTGCCAGCAGACAAGGACCGGGACAGGGGGCGCATGGCGGGGAGCTGTTTTTT

V gene: TRBV28
J gene: TRBJ2-1
clone size: -
D gene: -
CDR3 protein: CASSPFGSYNEQFF
CDR3 DNA: TGTGCCAGCAGTCCCTTCGGTTCCTACAATGAGCAGTTCTTC

V gene: TRBV10-2
J gene: TRBJ2-5
clone size: -
D gene: TRBD2
CDR3 protein: CASSTLLAGGQETQYF
CDR3 DNA: TGCGCCAGCAGTACGTTACTAGCGGGAGGGCAAGAGACCCAGTACTTC

V gene: TRBV5-1
J gene: TRBJ2-3
clone size: once
D gene: TRBD1
CDR3 protein: CASGDSHTDTQYF
CDR3 DNA: TGCGCCAGCGGGGACAGTCACACAGATACGCAGTATTTT

V gene: TRBV5-1
J gene: TRBJ1-1
clone size: -
D gene: -
CDR3 protein: CASRPRGGDNTEAFF
CDR3 DNA: TGCGCCAGCAGACCCCGGGGAGGGGACAACACTGAAGCTTTCTTT

V gene: TRBV6-5
J gene: TRBJ1-1
clone size: few
D gene: -
CDR3 protein: CASSVGGDVNTEAFF
CDR3 DNA: TGTGCCAGCAGTGTGGGGGGGGACGTGAACACTGAAGCTTTCTTT

V gene: TRBV7-2
J gene: TRBJ2-7
clone size: few
D gene: -
CDR3 protein: CASSLYTAGTNLYEQYF
CDR3 DNA: TGTGCCAGCAGCTTATACACTGCCGGGACAAATCTCTACGAGCAGTACTTC

V gene: TRBV9
J gene: TRBJ1-3
clone size: -
D gene: -
CDR3 protein: CASSRQEGSGNTIYF
CDR3 DNA: TGTGCCAGCAGCCGTCAGGAGGGGTCTGGAAACACCATATATTTT

V gene: TRBV28
J gene: TRBJ2-7
clone size: once
D gene: TRBD2
CDR3 protein: CASSGSRERAYEQYF
CDR3 DNA: TGTGCCAGCAGCGGCTCGCGGGAGCGGGCCTACGAGCAGTACTTC

V gene: TRBV12-5
J gene: TRBJ1-1
clone size: -
D gene: TRBD1
CDR3 protein: CASGLVVTGKNTEAFF
CDR3 DNA: TGTGCTAGTGGTTTGGTAGTGACAGGGAAGAACACTGAAGCTTTCTTT

V gene: TRBV4-3
J gene: TRBJ2-6
clone size: -
D gene: -
CDR3 protein: CASSQDPRGYGANVLTF
CDR3 DNA: TGCGCCAGCAGCCAAGATCCCCGGGGATATGGGGCCAACGTCCTGACTTTC

V gene: TRBV10-3
J gene: TRBJ2-1
clone size: -
D gene: -
CDR3 protein: CAISDRANNEQFF
CDR3 DNA: TGTGCCATCAGTGACAGGGCAAACAATGAGCAGTTCTTC

V gene: TRBV6-5
J gene: TRBJ1-1
clone size: -
D gene: TRBD1
CDR3 protein: CASSYAQGSTEAFF
CDR3 DNA: TGTGCCAGCAGTTATGCACAGGGGTCGACTGAAGCTTTCTTT

V gene: TRBV6-5
J gene: TRBJ2-7
clone size: -
D gene: -
CDR3 protein: CASSYSRDSLGHEQYF
CDR3 DNA: TGTGCCAGCAGTTACTCGAGGGACTCACTGGGCCACGAGCAGTACTTC

V gene: TRBV20-1
J gene: TRBJ1-2
clone size: -
D gene: -
CDR3 protein: CSARVMAGYTF
CDR3 DNA: TGCAGTGCTAGAGTAATGGCTGGCTACACCTTC

V gene: TRBV9
J gene: TRBJ1-3
clone size: -
D gene: TRBD1
CDR3 protein: CASSVTGHLRNTIYF
CDR3 DNA: TGTGCCAGCAGCGTGACAGGGCATTTGAGAAACACCATATATTTT

V gene: TRBV27
J gene: TRBJ1-5
clone size: -
D gene: -
CDR3 protein: CASSLTYQPQHF
CDR3 DNA: TGTGCCAGCAGCCTTACTTACCAGCCCCAGCATTTT

V gene: TRBV28
J gene: TRBJ2-7
clone size: -
D gene: TRBD2
CDR3 protein: CASSFGTSGTYEQYF
CDR3 DNA: TGTGCCAGCAGTTTTGGGACTAGCGGGACTTACGAGCAGTACTTC

V gene: TRBV28
J gene: TRBJ1-3
clone size: -
D gene: -
CDR3 protein: CASVPLPGDGNTIYF
CDR3 DNA: TGTGCCAGCGTCCCGCTACCGGGGGATGGAAACACCATATATTTT

V gene: TRBV7-8
J gene: TRBJ1-4
clone size: -
D gene: -
CDR3 protein: CASSRTATNEKLFF
CDR3 DNA: TGTGCCAGCAGCCGGACAGCAACTAATGAAAAACTGTTTTTT

V gene: TRBV15
J gene: TRBJ1-6
clone size: -
D gene: -
CDR3 protein: CATSLGEGSSYNSPLHF
CDR3 DNA: TGTGCCACCAGCTTGGGGGAGGGGTCCTCCTATAATTCACCCCTCCACTTT

V gene: TRBV6-5
J gene: TRBJ2-7
clone size: few
D gene: -
CDR3 protein: CASQDFTYEQYF
CDR3 DNA: TGTGCCAGCCAAGACTTTACCTACGAGCAGTACTTC

V gene: TRBV7-2
J gene: TRBJ2-3
clone size: once
D gene: -
CDR3 protein: CASSLDRSTDTQYF
CDR3 DNA: TGTGCCAGCAGCTTGGACAGAAGCACAGATACGCAGTATTTT

V gene: TRBV12-5
J gene: TRBJ1-3
clone size: -
D gene: TRBD1
CDR3 protein: CASVAGGSGNTIYF
CDR3 DNA: TGTGCTAGTGTAGCAGGGGGCTCTGGAAACACCATATATTTT

V gene: TRBV4-3
J gene: TRBJ1-4
clone size: few
D gene: -
CDR3 protein: CASSQDTGRDREKLFF
CDR3 DNA: TGCGCCAGCAGCCAAGATACGGGGAGGGATCGTGAAAAACTGTTTTTT

V gene: TRBV5-6
J gene: TRBJ2-3
clone size: -
D gene: TRBD2
CDR3 protein: CASSLPNRGGGRMDTQYF
CDR3 DNA: TGTGCCAGCAGCTTGCCTAATAGGGGCGGGGGTCGCATGGATACGCAGTATTTT

V gene: TRBV7-6
J gene: TRBJ2-7
clone size: -
D gene: -
CDR3 protein: CASSVAEGGASHF
CDR3 DNA: TGTGCCAGCAGCGTAGCAGAAGGGGGTGCTTCCCACTTC